The 11 T cell receptor beta chains below come from one sample, sequenced in a study of blood T cell repertoires in COVID-19. Measured with immunoSEQ multiplex PCR; TCRdb has only the in-frame clones, and not every one. The sample consists of around 80,000 clones, 85% of them appearing once. The sequencing input was peripheral blood. The receptors here all came from a man aged 45-60 years with COVID-19, enrolled during active disease.

This clone was observed a single time. The V call is TRBV20-1, the J call TRBJ2-7, with 8 bases identical to TRBD1. The trim removed 3 bases at V and 3 bases at J, leaving 10 bases unmatched. There are 15 residues in the CDR3. CDR1 and CDR2 from the germline V gene are DFQATT and SNEGSKA (reference sequence). Here the CDR3 reads CSASEPGQVGYEQYF. The CDR3 bases are TGCAGTGCTAGTGAACCGGGACAGGTAGGCTACGAGCAGTACTTC.

This clone was counted once. The chain is built from TRBV5-6 and TRBJ2-1; 9 bases are a match to TRBD2. J was trimmed by 9 bases and V by 4 bases; bases with no gene match: 17. The V gene's germline CDR1 is SGHDT and CDR2 YYEEEE. The CDR3 is made up of 17 amino acids. For the CDR3, the DNA is TGTGCCAGCAGCCCATATTTGACTAGCGGTGGTCCTCCTGAGCAGTTCTTC. This translates into CASSPYLTSGGPPEQFF. The full variable domain, rest sourced from reference TRBV5-6 and TRBJ2-1, is DAGVTQSPTHLIKTRGQQVTLRCSPKSGHDTVSWYQQALGQGPQFIFQYYEEEERQRGNFPDRFSGHQFPNYSSELNVNALLLGDSALYLCASSPYLTSGGPPEQFFGPGTRLTVL.

The sample holds one count of this clone. This rearrangement joins TRBV4-1 to TRBJ2-5, with 13 bases lining up with TRBD2. This CDR3 comprises 16 residues. Germline CDR1 reads MGHRA; CDR2 reads YSYEKL. V lost 5 bases and J lost 4; bases outside the gene matches: 7. CDR3 DNA: TGCGCCAGCAGCGATGGACTAGCGGGAGCATTAGAGACCCAGTACTTC. Translation: CASSDGLAGALETQYF.

The chain uses TRBV7-9 and TRBJ2-2, with 7 positions matching TRBD1. V gave up 5 bases and J gave up 6 bases; unmatched junction bases: 9. This CDR3 has 15 amino acids. Germline values: CDR1 SEHNR, CDR2 FQNEAQ (reference sequence). The CDR3: CASSRIQGQSGELFF. As DNA, the CDR3 is TGTGCCAGCAGCCGTATACAGGGGCAGTCCGGGGAGCTGTTTTTT.

This clone occurred a few times. V gene TRBV3-1 (or the pseudogene TRBV3-2) combines with J gene TRBJ1-6; D uncertain. The V gene lost 1 base and the J gene lost 11 bases, with 6 bases spanning the gap. Germline-derived CDR1 and CDR2 are LGHDT and YNNKEL (reference sequence). There are 12 residues in the CDR3. The CDR3 sequence is CASSQGSPPLHF. The CDR3 region has the DNA TGTGCCAGCAGCCAAGGGAGTCCACCCCTCCACTTT.

This sequence joins TRBV7-9 and TRBJ2-5; D is perhaps TRBD2 (6 bases). The CDR3 runs to 14 residues. CDR1 is SEHNR and CDR2 is FQNEAQ in the germline V gene (reference sequence). V lost 5 bases and J lost 5, with 15 bases in between. The CDR3 DNA sequence: TGTGCCAGCAGCACTCGGACGGAGGGGGAGACCCAGTACTTC. It codes for CASSTRTEGETQYF.

The chain employs TRBV20-1 and TRBJ2-3, with 7 bases matching TRBD2. Germline CDR1 DFQATT, CDR2 SNEGSKA (reference sequence). This CDR3 has 15 residues. Losses at the gene ends were 3 bases for V and 0 bases for J; bases not matched to a gene: 6. CDR3 residues: CSASPSGASTDTQYF. The CDR3 coding sequence is TGCAGTGCTAGTCCTAGCGGAGCTAGCACAGATACGCAGTATTTT.

V is TRBV28 and J is TRBJ1-1; D is undetermined. The CDR3 runs to 13 residues. Germline V gene lookup returns CDR1 MDHEN and CDR2 SYDVKM. V shed 6 bases and J shed 1 base, with 9 bases lying between them. DNA for the CDR3: TGTGCCAGCAGCCCTAACCAGAACACTGAAGCTTTCTTT. It is translated as CASSPNQNTEAFF.

V is TRBV19 and J is TRBJ2-2, with 7 positions matching TRBD2. Germline assignment: CDR1 LNHDA and CDR2 SQIVND (reference sequence). The CDR3 runs 18 residues. Trimming took 10 bases from V and 0 from J; bases not matched to a gene: 17. CDR3 sequence reads: CATQKGGRGSANTGELFF. The CDR3, as DNA: TGTGCCACCCAAAAGGGAGGGAGGGGCTCCGCGAACACCGGGGAGCTGTTTTTT.

This chain connects TRBV4-2 to TRBJ2-3; 12 nucleotides align to TRBD2. In germline, CDR1 is LGHNA, CDR2 YNFKEQ. Losses at the gene ends were 4 bases for V and 4 bases for J; bases not matched to a gene: 6. The CDR3 length is 16 residues. The CDR3 region has the DNA TGTGCCAGCAGCCGACGACTAGCGGGAGAGGCAGATACGCAGTATTTT. Protein: CASSRRLAGEADTQYF.

The V gene is TRBV18, the J gene TRBJ1-3, with D possibly matching TRBD1 (5 bases). The germline V gene encodes CDR1 KGHSH and CDR2 LQKENI. Trimming removed 3 bases from V and 2 bases from J, with 8 bases in between. There are 14 residues in the CDR3. The CDR3 DNA sequence: TGTGCCAGCTCACCTCAGGGAACTGGAAACACCATATATTTT. This codes for CASSPQGTGNTIYF. Looking up the rest from reference TRBV18 and TRBJ1-3 gives the full variable domain: NAGVMQNPRHLVRRRGQEARLRCSPMKGHSHVYWYRQLPEEGLKFMVYLQKENIIDESGMPKERFSAEFPKEGPSILRIQQVVRGDSAAYFCASSPQGTGNTIYFGEGSWLTVV.